These 30 T cell receptor beta chains came from one sample sequenced in a study of glioma-infiltrating T cells. Amplification of TCR alpha and beta CDR3 regions from RNA used iRepertoire nested multiplex PCR. TCRdb itself ran the multiplex PCR reads through MiXCR, one entry per CDR3 protein. The data hold more than 20,000 distinct CDR3 sequences, with about 22% observed a single time. The specimen sequenced was glioma tissue, nonneoplastic brain tissue, or PBMCs (not recorded which). These receptor sequences come from a human donor with low-grade glioma or glioblastoma, undergoing nonglioma brain surgery, or in good health (not recorded which).

This clonotype was found a few times. This chain links TRBV7-2 with TRBJ2-6, with a weak D call TRBD1 (5 bases). The ends were cut back, 4 bases at V and 0 bases at J, with 16 bases in the middle. The CDR3 consists of 18 residues. Per the germline V gene, CDR1 is SGHTA and CDR2 is FQGNSA. The CDR3 coding sequence is TGTGCCAGCAGCTCCCGACACAGGAGCAACTCTGGGGCCAACGTCCTGACTTTC. This codes for CASSSRHRSNSGANVLTF.

Details on this clonotype: A much larger clone sits a single nucleotide away, making a read error possible. This chain connects TRBV6-2 or TRBV6-3 to TRBJ2-7; D uncertain. Germline assignment: CDR1 MNHEY and CDR2 SVGEGT. This CDR3 is 13 amino acids long. DNA of the CDR3: TGTGCCAGCAGTTACTCGTCCCCCTACGAGGAGTACTTC. As protein: CASSYSSPYEEYF.

This clonotype was seen repeatedly, ten times or more. The rearrangement links TRBV10-3 to TRBJ1-5; perhaps TRBD1 as D (5 bases). This CDR3 contains 15 residues. V gave up 3 bases and J gave up 3 bases, with 12 bases separating them. The germline gives CDR1 ENHRY, CDR2 SYGVKD. CDR3 loop: CAISERQGSNQPQHF. For the CDR3, the DNA is TGTGCCATCAGTGAACGGCAGGGATCCAATCAGCCCCAGCATTTT.

This clonotype was detected a few times. The rearrangement links TRBV2 to TRBJ2-5; 9 bases fit TRBD2. The CDR3 loop spans 15 amino acids. Germline-derived CDR1 and CDR2 are SNHLY and FYNNEI. The V and J ends lost 6 bases and 5 bases, in that order; junction bases with no gene match: 10. The CDR3 coding sequence is TGTGCCAGCAGAGTCGCGGGGGGGCCCCCGGAGACCCAGTACTTC. Its translation: CASRVAGGPPETQYF.

This clonotype is judged medium-sized. The V gene is TRBV2, the J gene TRBJ2-1; the D gene is possibly TRBD2 (5 bases). The CDR3 has 16 amino acids. Germline CDR1 and CDR2: SNHLY and FYNNEI. The germline V and J ends were trimmed by 2 bases and 0 bases, with 11 bases remaining between them. The CDR3 coding sequence is TGTGCCAGCAGTGAACTGACGGGGAGCTCCTACAATGAGCAGTTCTTC. Translation gives CASSELTGSSYNEQFF.

The sample holds many counts of this clonotype. The rearrangement joins TRBV7-6 to TRBJ2-3; D not resolved. With 1 base removed from V and 1 base from J, the gap between germline ends came to 0 bases. The germline CDR1 and CDR2 sequences are SGHVS and FNYEAQ. The CDR3 length is 12 residues. CDR3 sequence reads: CASSLGTDTQYF. The DNA for the CDR3 is TGTGCCAGCAGCTTAGGCACAGATACGCAGTATTTT.

For this clonotype: A much larger clone lies a single base off, so this may be a read error. The V gene is TRBV4-1, the J gene TRBJ1-1, with TRBD1 matching 7 bases. Germline V CDR1 and CDR2: MGHRA, YSYEKL. The CDR3 covers 13 residues. The V gene end was trimmed by 6 bases and the J gene end by 4 bases; junction bases not matched to a gene: 5. The CDR3 spells CASSDRVGTEAFF. CDR3 coding DNA: TGCGCCAGCAGTGACAGGGTCGGCACTGAAGCTTTCTTT.

In regard to this clonotype: This could be a read error, since a much larger clone is one nucleotide away. This CDR3 is missing its conserved last phenylalanine or tryptophan, likely due to a read error. The chain links TRBV6-2 or TRBV6-3 to TRBJ2-1; no definite D call. The CDR3 totals 15 residues. The germline CDR1 and CDR2 sequences are MNHEY and SVGEGT. Trimming shortened V by 7 bases and J by 0 bases, and 13 bases separated the two germline ends. The CDR3 coding sequence is TGTGCCAGCATTCGCGACCTATTCTCCTACAATGAGCAGTTCTAC. Translation: CASIRDLFSYNEQFY.

By proportion, this clonotype is medium-sized (0.01 to 0.1%). Written as DNA, the CDR3 is TGTGCCAGCAGTTTTGACCTGGACACTGAAGCTTTCTTT. This sequence encodes CASSFDLDTEAFF. This chain links TRBV28 with TRBJ1-1; no clear D. CDR3 length equals 13 residues. V was trimmed by 3 bases and J by 3 bases, leaving 8 bases between them. Per germline, CDR1 MDHEN and CDR2 SYDVKM.

This clonotype was found a few times. The V call is TRBV18, the J call TRBJ2-3, with D maybe TRBD1 (6 bases). The V and J ends lost 3 bases and 7 bases respectively, with 14 bases between them. Germline V gene lookup returns CDR1 KGHSH and CDR2 LQKENI. This CDR3 has 14 residues. CDR3 sequence (DNA): TGTGCCAGCTCACCCGGTGAGCAGGGGCATACGCAGTATTTT. This sequence encodes CASSPGEQGHTQYF.

This clonotype was recorded at least ten times. This chain uses TRBV27 with TRBJ2-7; D is unclear. V lost 4 bases and J lost 0, with 13 bases in between. Germline CDR1 is MNHEY and CDR2 is SMNVEV (reference sequence). This CDR3 spans 15 amino acids. The CDR3 region is CASSYGDRASYEQYF. CDR3 bases: TGTGCCAGCAGTTATGGAGACCGGGCCTCCTACGAGCAGTACTTC.

In regard to this clonotype: A much larger clone lies a single base off, so this may be a read error. The gene calls are TRBV6-2 or TRBV6-3 and TRBJ2-3; D may be TRBD1 (5 bases). The CDR3 runs 17 residues. Germline V gene data show CDR1 as MNHEY and CDR2 as SVGEGT. V was trimmed by 0 bases and J by 2 bases, leaving 15 bases between them. CDR3 region: CASSYSFRWGHTDTQYF. The CDR3 DNA sequence: TGTGCCAGCAGTTACTCCTTCCGCTGGGGCCACACAGATACGCAGTATTTT.

The genes are TRBV18 and TRBJ2-3; D is possibly TRBD1 (6 bases). The V and J ends lost 6 bases and 6 bases respectively, with 16 bases between them. This CDR3 has 14 amino acids. Germline V gene lookup returns CDR1 KGHSH and CDR2 LQKENI. The DNA of the CDR3 is TGTGCCAGCTCCACAAGCATCAGGGGCGATACGCAGTATTTT. Its translation: CASSTSIRGDTQYF.

V is TRBV11-2 and J is TRBJ2-2, with D unclear. The length of the CDR3 is 14 residues. With 2 bases removed from V and 1 base from J, the gap between germline ends came to 5 bases. Germline loops: CDR1 SGHAT, CDR2 FQNNGV. DNA for the CDR3: TGTGCCAGCAGCTTATGGCAGAACACCGGGGAGCTGTTTTTT. Protein: CASSLWQNTGELFF.

For this clonotype: One base away lies a much larger clone, so this may be a sequencing read error. V usage is TRBV20-1 and J usage is TRBJ1-1; possible D gene TRBD1, 5 bases. This CDR3 spans 16 amino acids. Trimming shortened V by 4 bases and J by 0 bases, and 18 bases separated the two germline ends. Per the germline V gene, CDR1 is DFQATT and CDR2 is SNEGSKA (reference sequence). CDR3 bases: TGCAGTGCTACCACCTCGGGGGGTACGATGAACACTGAAGCTTTCTTT. Its translation: CSATTSGGTMNTEAFF.

This clonotype has more than one count but fewer than ten. The gene calls are TRBV11-2 and TRBJ1-1, with D possibly being TRBD1 (5 bases). In germline, CDR1 is SGHAT, CDR2 FQNNGV. Trimming removed 5 bases from V and 1 base from J, with 14 bases in between. This CDR3 comprises 15 residues. The CDR3 loop reads CASSPVPGRNTEAFF. CDR3 sequence (DNA): TGTGCCAGCAGCCCAGTACCGGGACGGAACACTGAAGCTTTCTTT.

By sample share, this clonotype is large. The gene calls are TRBV27 and TRBJ1-2; 8 bases fit TRBD1. This CDR3 region has 15 residues. Trimming removed 4 bases from V and 5 bases from J; junction bases left unmatched: 9. In germline, CDR1 is MNHEY, CDR2 SMNVEV (reference sequence). The CDR3 loop reads CASSSPGGPGYGYTF. CDR3 bases: TGTGCCAGCAGTTCTCCAGGGGGCCCGGGATATGGCTACACCTTC.

This chain connects TRBV10-1 to TRBJ1-6; D unresolved. V was cut by 7 bases and J by 0 bases, with 19 bases left in between. CDR1 WNHNN and CDR2 SYGVQD come from the germline V gene (reference sequence). The CDR3 length is 18 residues. CDR3 sequence reads: CASNWGTPNCSYNSPLHF. CDR3 coding DNA: TGCGCCAGCAATTGGGGAACTCCGAATTGCTCCTATAATTCACCCCTCCACTTT.

This clonotype occurred a few times. The chain is built from TRBV29-1 and TRBJ2-7; 9 nucleotides agree with TRBD1. CDR1 and CDR2 (germline): SQVTM, ANQGSEA. CDR3 size: 13 residues. V gave up 5 bases and J gave up 8 bases; unmatched junction bases: 10. The CDR3 DNA reads as TGCAGCGTTATCGTCGGGACAGGGAATAAGCAGTACTTC. This gives the protein CSVIVGTGNKQYF.

This clonotype has only one observation. This chain joins TRBV10-1 and TRBJ1-1; D is ambiguous. Per the germline V gene, CDR1 is WNHNN and CDR2 is SYGVQD (reference sequence). The length of the CDR3 is 16 residues. V was trimmed by 0 bases and J by 11 bases, leaving 22 bases between them. In DNA, the CDR3 is TGCGCCAGCAGTGAGTCGAGGCTTAGGCAGCAAATATGGGCTTTCTTT. Protein sequence: CASSESRLRQQIWAFF.

This clonotype showed up many times. In DNA, the CDR3 is TGCAGTGCTAGAGGGGGACTAGGCTACACCTTC. This codes for CSARGGLGYTF. The chain recombines TRBV20-1 with TRBJ1-2; possible D gene TRBD1, 5 bases. V lost 1 base and J 8 bases, leaving 8 bases between the germline ends. The germline CDR1 and CDR2 sequences are DFQATT and SNEGSKA (reference sequence). CDR3 length: 11 amino acids.

This sequence joins TRBV18 and TRBJ1-5, with TRBD1 as a possible D gene (5 bases). The CDR3 covers 13 residues. Trimming removed 3 bases from V and 5 bases from J, with 8 bases in between. Germline CDR1 and CDR2: KGHSH and LQKENI. The CDR3: CASSPGGDQPQHF. The CDR3 bases are TGTGCCAGCTCACCGGGAGGGGATCAGCCCCAGCATTTT.

Ten or more counts support this clonotype. CDR3 region: CSARGHTHEQYF. The CDR3 DNA is TGCAGTGCTAGAGGTCATACCCACGAGCAGTACTTC. The chain couples TRBV20-1 to TRBJ2-7, with no clear D. The V gene lost 1 base and the J gene lost 5 bases, with 9 bases spanning the gap. The germline gives CDR1 DFQATT, CDR2 SNEGSKA (reference sequence). This CDR3 contains 12 residues.

About this clonotype itself: Its ends do not fully match the called genes, so a read error is possible. The chain couples TRBV20-1 to TRBJ1-1; 7 bases align to TRBD1. CDR1 and CDR2 (germline): DFQATT, SNEGSKA (reference sequence). The CDR3 is 13 residues long. The CDR3: CNANKQGGTEALF. CDR3 DNA: TGCAATGCTAATAAACAAGGGGGCACTGAAGCTTTATTT.

This clonotype has at least ten counts. This chain's CDR3 is CASRQGVLETQYF. The CDR3 bases are TGTGCCAGCAGACAGGGGGTATTGGAGACCCAGTACTTC. The chain has TRBV6-1 and TRBJ2-5; TRBD1 aligns across 8 bases. Trimming at V came to 6 bases and at J to 5 bases, leaving 5 bases not matched to a gene. In germline, CDR1 is MNHNS, CDR2 SASEGT. The CDR3 consists of 13 residues.

V gene TRBV6-2 or TRBV6-3 combines with J gene TRBJ1-3; D remains ambiguous. The CDR3 runs to 12 residues. V was pared by 9 bases and J by 6 bases, with 12 bases between. Germline CDR1 is MNHEY and CDR2 is SVGEGT. CDR3 sequence reads: CARSEWQNTIYF. The CDR3 nucleotides read TGTGCCAGAAGCGAATGGCAAAACACCATATATTTT.

As regards this clonotype: This may stem from a read error, because a much larger clone lies one nucleotide away. The chain combines TRBV6-6 with TRBJ2-4; D might be TRBD1 (6 bases). V was trimmed by 6 bases and J by 0 bases, leaving 12 bases between them. This CDR3 region has 15 residues. Germline V gene sequence: CDR1 MNHNY, CDR2 SVGAGI (reference sequence). The CDR3 protein is CASRDRPPAKNIQYF. The CDR3 bases are TGTGCCAGCAGGGACAGACCGCCAGCCAAAAACATTCAGTACTTC.

There are many counts of this clonotype. The J gene is TRBJ1-4, the V gene TRBV7-9; D gene ambiguous. V lost 1 base, J lost 6 bases, and 3 bases lay in between. CDR1 SEHNR and CDR2 FQNEAQ come from the germline V gene (reference sequence). This CDR3 has 12 amino acids. The CDR3 DNA follows: TGTGCCAGCAGCTTAGTCGATGAAAAACTGTTTTTT. Amino acids: CASSLVDEKLFF.

With regard to this clonotype: A much larger clone differs from this one at a single base, so this may be a read error. The V call is TRBV7-2, the J call TRBJ2-5; D gene ambiguous. Germline loops: CDR1 SGHTA, CDR2 FQGNSA. The CDR3 is made up of 13 amino acids. The CDR3 sequence: CARSPDLGETQYF. CDR3 nucleotide sequence: TGCGCCCGCAGCCCAGATCTTGGGGAGACCCAGTACTTC.

This clonotype counts as medium-sized. This chain uses TRBV6-6 with TRBJ2-3; tentatively, D is TRBD1 or TRBD2 (6 bases each). The CDR3 spans 18 residues. Germline loops: CDR1 MNHNY, CDR2 SVGAGI (reference sequence). Trimming stripped 0 bases from V and 0 bases from J, with 16 bases between. For the CDR3, the DNA is TGTGCCAGCAGTTACTCGGGATCGGGGGCCACTAGCACAGATACGCAGTATTTT. It translates to CASSYSGSGATSTDTQYF.